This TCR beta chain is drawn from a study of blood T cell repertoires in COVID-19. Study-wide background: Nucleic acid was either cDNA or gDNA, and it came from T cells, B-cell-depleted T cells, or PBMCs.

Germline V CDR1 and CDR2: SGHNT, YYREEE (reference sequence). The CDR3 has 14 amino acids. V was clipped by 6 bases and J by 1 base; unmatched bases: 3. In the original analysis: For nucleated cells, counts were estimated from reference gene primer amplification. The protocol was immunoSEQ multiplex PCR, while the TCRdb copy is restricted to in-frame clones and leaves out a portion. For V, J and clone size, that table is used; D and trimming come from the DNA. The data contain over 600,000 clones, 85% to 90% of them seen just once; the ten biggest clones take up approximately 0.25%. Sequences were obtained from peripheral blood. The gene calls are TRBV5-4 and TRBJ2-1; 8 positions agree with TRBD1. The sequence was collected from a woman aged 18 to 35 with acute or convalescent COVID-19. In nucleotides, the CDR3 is TGTGCCAGCAATCGACAGGGGTCCTACAATGAGCAGTTCTTC. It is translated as CASNRQGSYNEQFF.